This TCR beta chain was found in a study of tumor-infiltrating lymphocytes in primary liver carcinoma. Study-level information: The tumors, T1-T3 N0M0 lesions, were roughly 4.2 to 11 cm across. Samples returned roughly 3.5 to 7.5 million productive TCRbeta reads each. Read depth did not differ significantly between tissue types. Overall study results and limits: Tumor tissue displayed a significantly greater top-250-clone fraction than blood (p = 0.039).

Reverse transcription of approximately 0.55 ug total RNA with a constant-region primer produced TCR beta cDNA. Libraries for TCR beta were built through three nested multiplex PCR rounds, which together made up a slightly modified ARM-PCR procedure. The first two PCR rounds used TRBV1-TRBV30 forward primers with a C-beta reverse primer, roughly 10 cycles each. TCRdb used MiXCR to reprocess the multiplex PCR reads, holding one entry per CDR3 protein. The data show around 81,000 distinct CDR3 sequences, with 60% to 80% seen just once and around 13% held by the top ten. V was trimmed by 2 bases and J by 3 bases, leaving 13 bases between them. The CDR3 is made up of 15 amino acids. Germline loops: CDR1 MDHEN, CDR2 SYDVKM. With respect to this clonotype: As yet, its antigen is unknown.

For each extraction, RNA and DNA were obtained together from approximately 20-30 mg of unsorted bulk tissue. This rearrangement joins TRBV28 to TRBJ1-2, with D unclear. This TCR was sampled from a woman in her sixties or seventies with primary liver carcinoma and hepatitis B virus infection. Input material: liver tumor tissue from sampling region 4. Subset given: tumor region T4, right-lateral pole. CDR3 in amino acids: CASSLIGFRDYGYTF. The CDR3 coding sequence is TGTGCCAGCAGTTTAATTGGGTTTCGGGACTATGGCTACACCTTC.